Shown below are 32 T cell receptor beta chains from a single sample sequenced in a study of circulating and synovial CD4+ cells in juvenile arthritis. The assay was immunoSEQ multiplex PCR, and TCRdb's table has in-frame clones only and misses some. The sample holds approximately 16,000 clones, more than 75% seen once. The sequencing sample was made of CD4+ T cells from blood. The receptors come from a human donor with juvenile idiopathic arthritis.

V is TRBV10-3 and J is TRBJ1-1; 7 bases agree with TRBD1. The CDR3 sequence is 13 residues long. Germline assignment: CDR1 ENHRY and CDR2 SYGVKD. Losses at the gene ends were 6 bases for V and 7 bases for J; bases not matched to a gene: 8. The CDR3 spells CAIRQDRFFEAFF. The CDR3 DNA follows: TGTGCCATCAGACAGGACAGGTTTTTTGAAGCTTTCTTT.

The chain's CDR3 is CASSLDTGGNTEAFF. Here the CDR3 DNA reads TGTGCCAGCAGCCTCGATACCGGAGGGAACACTGAAGCTTTCTTT. The chain recombines TRBV7-8 with TRBJ1-1; D is ambiguous. V was trimmed by 5 bases and J by 1 base, leaving 14 bases between them. This CDR3 is built from 15 residues. Germline V gene lookup returns CDR1 SGHVS and CDR2 FQNEAQ. Based on the CDR3 plus reference TRBV7-8 and TRBJ1-1, the full variable domain is GAGVSQSPRYKVAKRGQDVALRCDPISGHVSLFWYQQALGQGPEFLTYFQNEAQLDKSGLPSDRFFAERPEGSVSTLKIQRTQQEDSAVYLCASSLDTGGNTEAFFGQGTRLTVV.

The chain links TRBV4-2 to TRBJ2-4, with 8 nucleotides matching TRBD2. Looked up from germline, CDR1 is LGHNA and CDR2 is YNFKEQ. V shed 4 bases and J 3 bases; nucleotides not matched to a gene: 11. The CDR3 sequence is 17 residues long. DNA for the CDR3: TGTGCCAGCAGCCCACTTAGCGGGGCAGGACGCAAAAACATTCAGTACTTC. Amino acids: CASSPLSGAGRKNIQYF.

This chain uses TRBV10-1 with TRBJ1-3; D is undetermined. There are 13 residues in the CDR3. Germline loops: CDR1 WNHNN, CDR2 SYGVQD (reference sequence). Trimming removed 8 bases at V and 4 bases at J, with 12 bases between. CDR3 DNA: TGCGCCAGCGCTACCGGGATGGGAAACACCATATATTTT. Translation gives CASATGMGNTIYF.

This chain links TRBV19 with TRBJ2-5; D not certain. V lost 6 bases and J 0 bases, leaving 5 bases between the germline ends. The germline V gene has CDR1 LNHDA and CDR2 SQIVND (reference sequence). The CDR3 spans 12 residues. CDR3 sequence reads: CASSLDQETQYF. CDR3 nucleotides: TGTGCCAGTAGCCTAGACCAAGAGACCCAGTACTTC.

The chain has TRBV5-8 and TRBJ2-7; 9 nucleotides line up with TRBD1. Trimming took 6 bases from V and 2 from J; bases not matched to a gene: 3. The length of the CDR3 is 13 residues. Germline CDR1 reads SGHTS; CDR2 reads YDEGEE. For the CDR3, the DNA is TGTGCCAGCAACCGGGACAGGGCCTACGAGCAGTACTTC. Translated: CASNRDRAYEQYF.

This chain uses TRBV20-1 with TRBJ2-1; D unclear. The germline V gene encodes CDR1 DFQATT and CDR2 SNEGSKA (reference sequence). The CDR3 has 11 amino acids. Trimming shortened V by 3 bases and J by 8 bases, and 8 bases separated the two germline ends. The CDR3 sequence is CSASGFDEQFF. The CDR3 DNA reads TGCAGTGCTAGCGGTTTTGATGAGCAGTTCTTC.

This chain links TRBV28 with TRBJ1-1; possibly TRBD1 for D (5 bases). V was cut by 3 bases and J by 0 bases, with 8 bases left in between. The CDR3 sequence is 14 residues long. Germline V gene sequence: CDR1 MDHEN, CDR2 SYDVKM. The CDR3 reads CASSFTGMNTEAFF. Here the CDR3 DNA reads TGTGCCAGCAGTTTCACAGGAATGAACACTGAAGCTTTCTTT.

The chain links TRBV27 to TRBJ1-6, with D maybe TRBD1 (6 bases). The CDR3 totals 15 residues. Germline V gene sequence: CDR1 MNHEY, CDR2 SMNVEV (reference sequence). Trimming removed 7 bases from V and 5 bases from J, with 15 bases in between. CDR3 DNA: TGTGCCAGCAAACCCCTTGACAGGAATAATTCACCCCTCCACTTT. Residues: CASKPLDRNNSPLHF.

The chain couples TRBV7-2 to TRBJ2-3; TRBD2 might be the D (6 bases). Trimming cost V 3 bases and J 10 bases, with 11 bases left between them. CDR3 length: 12 residues. The germline CDR1 and CDR2 sequences are SGHTA and FQGNSA. The CDR3 DNA is TGTGCCAGCAGCTTTCCGGGCGGGGCGCAGTATTTT. Translation gives CASSFPGGAQYF. Full variable domain (missing parts from reference TRBV7-2 and TRBJ2-3): GAGVSQSPSNKVTEKGKDVELRCDPISGHTALYWYRQSLGQGLEFLIYFQGNSAPDKSGLPSDRFSAERTGGSVSTLTIQRTQQEDSAVYLCASSFPGGAQYFGPGTRLTVL.

V gene TRBV29-1 combines with J gene TRBJ2-7, with D maybe TRBD1 (5 bases). CDR1 SQVTM and CDR2 ANQGSEA come from the germline V gene. Between the trimmed V and J ends, which lost 8 bases and 4 bases, there was a span of 12 bases. The CDR3 has 11 amino acids. The CDR3 DNA reads TGCAGCACCACCGACAGTTACGAGCAGTACTTC. Its translation: CSTTDSYEQYF.

The CDR3 spells CASSRGGELFF. The CDR3 bases are TGTGCCAGCAGTAGGGGCGGGGAGCTGTTTTTT. V is TRBV6-5 and J is TRBJ2-2, with TRBD1 as a possible D gene (5 bases). Germline V gene sequence: CDR1 MNHEY, CDR2 SVGAGI. This CDR3 is 11 amino acids long. V lost 5 bases and J lost 7, with 5 bases in between.

The chain recombines TRBV25-1 with TRBJ2-7; 8 positions agree with TRBD2. This CDR3 has 17 residues. Per germline, CDR1 MGHDK and CDR2 SYGVNS. Trimming took 1 base from V and 1 from J; bases not matched to a gene: 9. Written as DNA, the CDR3 is TGTGCCAGCAGTGAATTTTCCGGGACTAGAAGTTCCTACGAGCAGTACTTC. Encoded protein: CASSEFSGTRSSYEQYF.

The J gene is TRBJ1-5, the V gene TRBV2; 7 positions match TRBD1. The CDR3 extends over 16 amino acids. With V trimmed by 5 bases and J by 1 base, 8 bases remained unmatched. Germline V gives CDR1 SNHLY, CDR2 FYNNEI. CDR3 in DNA: TGTGCCAGCAGTCTCAGACAGGGTGGAAGCAATCAGCCCCAGCATTTT. Translated, it gives CASSLRQGGSNQPQHF.

This chain joins TRBV30 and TRBJ2-3; D might be TRBD2 (5 bases). The CDR3 length is 10 residues. V lost 6 bases to trimming and J lost 6 bases, with 7 bases between them. In germline, CDR1 is GTSNPN, CDR2 SVGIG (reference sequence). The DNA of the CDR3 is TGTGCCTGCGGGGAGGATACGCAGTATTTT. Encoded protein: CACGEDTQYF.

The V gene is TRBV27, the J gene TRBJ2-7; D unclear. The germline CDR1 and CDR2 sequences are MNHEY and SMNVEV (reference sequence). The ends were cut back, 3 bases at V and 7 bases at J, with 22 bases in the middle. The CDR3 spans 16 residues. The CDR3 DNA reads as TGTGCCAGCAGTTTTAACGCCCGCTCTGTGCCCCGGGAGCAGTACTTC. Amino acid sequence: CASSFNARSVPREQYF.

The rearrangement joins TRBV30 to TRBJ2-6; 8 positions match TRBD1. The CDR3 consists of 14 residues. Germline V lookup: CDR1 GTSNPN, CDR2 SVGIG (reference sequence). With V trimmed by 6 bases and J by 1 base, 2 bases remained unmatched. The CDR3 bases are TGTGCCTGTAACAGGGGGTCTGGGGCCAACGTCCTGACTTTC. This sequence encodes CACNRGSGANVLTF. The full variable domain, in which reference TRBV30 and TRBJ2-6 provide the parts outside the CDR3, is SQTIHQWPATLVQPVGSPLSLECTVEGTSNPNLYWYRQAAGRGLQLLFYSVGIGQISSEVPQNLSASRPQDRQFILSSKKLLLSDSGFYLCACNRGSGANVLTFGAGSRLTVL.

V gene TRBV28 combines with J gene TRBJ2-3; D unresolved. V lost 5 bases and J lost 4, with 13 bases in between. The germline CDR1 and CDR2 sequences are MDHEN and SYDVKM. There are 14 residues in the CDR3. As DNA, the CDR3 is TGTGCCAGCAGTGGTCGCCAATGGCCAGATACGCAGTATTTT. Its translation is CASSGRQWPDTQYF.

J is TRBJ1-4 and V is TRBV6-5; TRBD1 is a possible D gene (6 bases). V dropped 10 bases and J dropped 8 bases, with 14 bases sitting between them. The CDR3 is 12 residues long. Germline values: CDR1 MNHEY, CDR2 SVGAGI. CDR3 protein: CATGQSDEKLFF. The CDR3 DNA reads TGTGCCACCGGACAGTCAGACGAAAAACTGTTTTTT.

This chain joins TRBV10-1 and TRBJ2-5, with 7 bases that match TRBD2. The end of the DNA aligns better with TRBJ2-7, so the J call may be wrong. In germline, CDR1 is WNHNN, CDR2 SYGVQD (reference sequence). The CDR3 is 16 amino acids. In DNA, the CDR3 is TGCGCCAGCCGGACTAGTCGGACAAGGGGAGACTACGAGCAGTACTTC. Translating gives CASRTSRTRGDYEQYF.

The chain recombines TRBV6-6 with TRBJ1-5; 8 nucleotides agree with TRBD1. Per germline, CDR1 MNHNY and CDR2 SVGAGI (reference sequence). The CDR3 consists of 13 residues. The V segment lost 10 bases and the J segment 6 bases; nucleotides outside the gene matches: 8. The CDR3 loop reads CAMGTGSFQPQHF. The CDR3 DNA sequence: TGTGCCATGGGGACAGGCTCTTTTCAGCCCCAGCATTTT.

This clone was counted between two and nine times. The rearrangement links TRBV19 to TRBJ1-3; the match to TRBD1 covers 8 bases. V lost 5 bases, J lost 0 bases, and 6 bases stayed unmatched. There are 16 residues in the CDR3. Germline V CDR1 and CDR2: LNHDA, SQIVND (reference sequence). The CDR3 region is CASSPGQGPSGNTIYF. The CDR3 coding sequence is TGTGCCAGTAGTCCAGGACAGGGCCCCTCTGGAAACACCATATATTTT.

The chain combines TRBV7-9 with TRBJ1-4, with TRBD1 identical over 7 bases. CDR3 size: 16 residues. Germline lookup yields CDR1 SEHNR and CDR2 FQNEAQ (reference sequence). V lost 3 bases, J lost 4 bases, and 8 bases stayed unmatched. The CDR3 loop is CASSFGQDRFNEKLFF. Written as DNA, the CDR3 is TGTGCCAGCAGCTTCGGACAGGATCGTTTTAATGAAAAACTGTTTTTT.

The chain joins TRBV30 to TRBJ2-3; 8 bases map to TRBD2. The CDR3 totals 13 residues. In germline, CDR1 is GTSNPN, CDR2 SVGIG (reference sequence). J was trimmed by 4 bases and V by 5 bases; bases with no gene match: 5. The CDR3 sequence: CAWSGGPPDTQYF. CDR3 coding DNA: TGTGCCTGGTCGGGGGGGCCCCCAGATACGCAGTATTTT.

This clone was observed a single time. J is TRBJ2-3 and V is TRBV7-9; weak D call: TRBD1 (5 bases). This CDR3 contains 14 residues. The germline V gene has CDR1 SEHNR and CDR2 FQNEAQ (reference sequence). V was clipped by 6 bases and J by 4 bases, with 14 bases between them. CDR3 protein: CASRPREGSDTQYF. CDR3 DNA sequence: TGTGCCAGCAGGCCCAGGGAAGGGTCAGATACGCAGTATTTT.

CDR3 sequence reads: CASSIDRGGTEAFF. Written as DNA, the CDR3 is TGTGCCAGCAGCATCGACAGGGGAGGGACTGAAGCTTTCTTT. This chain links TRBV7-2 with TRBJ1-1; 8 positions agree with TRBD1. Germline trimming cut 5 bases from V and 5 bases from J; bases unmatched to any gene: 7. Germline V gene lookup returns CDR1 SGHTA and CDR2 FQGNSA. This CDR3 has 14 residues.

In nucleotides, the CDR3 is TGTGCCAGCTCACCCGTGTTGAAGAACAGCGGCTACGAGCAGTACTTC. Protein sequence: CASSPVLKNSGYEQYF. The rearrangement uses TRBV18 and TRBJ2-7; D may be TRBD2 (5 bases). The germline V gene has CDR1 KGHSH and CDR2 LQKENI. With 3 bases removed from V and 3 bases from J, the gap between germline ends came to 18 bases. The CDR3 runs to 16 residues.

This clone was detected only a few times. The V gene is TRBV7-2, the J gene TRBJ2-6; D is possibly TRBD2 (5 bases). Germline CDR1 and CDR2: SGHTA and FQGNSA. The CDR3 spans 14 residues. Trimming cost V 1 base and J 8 bases, with 9 bases left between them. This chain's CDR3 is CASSLGPGSNVLTF. The CDR3, as DNA: TGTGCCAGCAGCTTAGGCCCGGGGTCCAACGTCCTGACTTTC. The full variable domain, its missing parts supplied by reference TRBV7-2 and TRBJ2-6, is GAGVSQSPSNKVTEKGKDVELRCDPISGHTALYWYRQSLGQGLEFLIYFQGNSAPDKSGLPSDRFSAERTGGSVSTLTIQRTQQEDSAVYLCASSLGPGSNVLTFGAGSRLTVL.

The chain has TRBV27 and TRBJ2-7; D unclear. CDR1 MNHEY and CDR2 SMNVEV come from the germline V gene (reference sequence). The V gene lost 0 bases and the J gene lost 0 bases, with 21 bases spanning the gap. The CDR3 spans 19 residues. The CDR3 DNA follows: TGTGCCAGCAGTTTATCTCTTCGCCTCCTTAACACCGCCTCCTACGAGCAGTACTTC. It translates to CASSLSLRLLNTASYEQYF.

The chain recombines TRBV5-1 with TRBJ2-1, with 11 bases lining up with TRBD2. Germline trimming cut 2 bases from V and 2 bases from J; bases unmatched to any gene: 3. The CDR3 length is 16 residues. Germline CDR1 is SGHRS and CDR2 is YFSETQ. The CDR3 protein is CASSFLAGGTYNEQFF. The DNA of the CDR3 is TGCGCCAGCAGCTTTCTAGCGGGAGGAACCTACAATGAGCAGTTCTTC.

This sequence joins TRBV19 and TRBJ2-5, with 7 nucleotides matching TRBD1. The CDR3 sequence is 13 residues long. Per the germline V gene, CDR1 is LNHDA and CDR2 is SQIVND (reference sequence). The J segment lost 2 bases and the V segment lost 9 bases, leaving 6 bases of the junction unmatched. The CDR3 coding sequence is TGTGCCAGCCGAATGACAGGGCAAGAGACCCAGTACTTC. Amino acids: CASRMTGQETQYF.

The chain recombines TRBV6-5 with TRBJ2-5; D gene ambiguous. The CDR3 runs to 12 residues. The V end was cut by 0 bases, the J end by 5 bases, with 4 bases between. CDR1 and CDR2 from the germline V gene are MNHEY and SVGAGI. CDR3 in DNA: TGTGCCAGCAGTTACTCGAGGGAGACCCAGTACTTC. It translates to CASSYSRETQYF.